Here is one T cell receptor beta chain with its context. This specimen belongs to a study of tissue T cells after allogeneic stem cell transplantation. Study-wide background: Steroid-refractory graft-versus-host disease after allogeneic hematopoietic cell transplant qualified adults for prospective research-autopsy enrollment. Viable blood and marrow gave sorted CD3+ T cells if numbers allowed.

The J segment lost 6 bases and the V segment lost 1 base, leaving 4 bases of the junction unmatched. The CDR3 consists of 14 residues. Germline V lookup: CDR1 KGHSH, CDR2 LQKENI. The protocol was immunoSEQ multiplex PCR, while the TCRdb copy is restricted to in-frame clones and leaves out a portion. Here the sample spans around 28,000 clones, less than 90% being singletons. The chain links TRBV18 to TRBJ1-1; 8 nucleotides align to TRBD1. This specimen was blood, taken before transplantation. This clonotype originated in a woman aged 18-49 years who later had graft-versus-host disease after an allogeneic stem cell transplant. DNA for the CDR3: TGTGCCAGCTCACCACGATCAGGGGGCTCTGAAGCTTTCTTT. Encoded protein: CASSPRSGGSEAFF.